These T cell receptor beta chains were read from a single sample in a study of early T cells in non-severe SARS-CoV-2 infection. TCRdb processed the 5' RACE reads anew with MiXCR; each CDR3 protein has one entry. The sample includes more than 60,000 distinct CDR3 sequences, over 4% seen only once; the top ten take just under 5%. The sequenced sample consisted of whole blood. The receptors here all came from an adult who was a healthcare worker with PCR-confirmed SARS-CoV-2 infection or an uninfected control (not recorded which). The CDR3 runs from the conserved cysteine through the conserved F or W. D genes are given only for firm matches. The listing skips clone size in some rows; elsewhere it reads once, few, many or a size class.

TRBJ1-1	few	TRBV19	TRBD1	CASSTADRGLSFF	TGTGCCAGTAGTACCGCCGACAGGGGATTGTCTTTCTTT
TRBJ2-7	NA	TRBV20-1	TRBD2	CSARVSAGGNEQYF	TGCAGTGCTAGAGTGTCTGCGGGGGGGAACGAGCAGTACTTC
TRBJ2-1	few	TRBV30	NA	CAWNGGGVSYNEQFF	TGTGCCTGGAACGGGGGCGGGGTCTCCTACAATGAGCAGTTCTTC
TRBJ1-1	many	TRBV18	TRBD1	CASSPRQGENTEAFF	TGTGCCAGCTCACCCCGACAGGGGGAGAACACTGAAGCTTTCTTT
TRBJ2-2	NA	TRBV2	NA	CASTLTRGTNTGELFF	TGTGCCAGCACCCTGACACGGGGCACGAACACCGGGGAGCTGTTTTTT
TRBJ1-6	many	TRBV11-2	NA	CASSFESPLHF	TGTGCCAGCAGCTTTGAATCACCCCTCCACTTT
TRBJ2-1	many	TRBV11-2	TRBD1	CASSLGTGVINEQFF	TGTGCCAGCAGCTTAGGTACAGGGGTGATCAATGAGCAGTTCTTC
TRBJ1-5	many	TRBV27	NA	CASSLSRGGRQPQHF	TGTGCCAGCAGTTTATCCCGGGGAGGGAGGCAGCCCCAGCATTTT
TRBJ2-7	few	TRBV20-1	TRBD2	CSARDSRGANYEQYF	TGCAGTGCTAGAGATTCGCGGGGGGCCAACTACGAGCAGTACTTC
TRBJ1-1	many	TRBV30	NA	CASMNTEAFF	TGTGCCTCTATGAACACTGAAGCTTTCTTT
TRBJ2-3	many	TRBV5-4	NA	CASSLDNTDTQYF	TGTGCCAGCAGCTTGGACAACACAGATACGCAGTATTTT
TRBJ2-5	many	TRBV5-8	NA	CASSPPSETQYF	TGTGCCAGCAGCCCCCCGTCAGAGACCCAGTACTTC
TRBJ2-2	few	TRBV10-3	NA	CATKAESNTGELFF	TGTGCCACGAAAGCGGAGTCGAACACCGGGGAGCTGTTTTTT
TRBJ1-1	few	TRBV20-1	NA	CSAALNTEAFF	TGCAGTGCTGCTCTGAACACTGAAGCTTTCTTT